The clone carrying this T cell receptor (beta chain) has only one observation. These data belong to a study of blood T cell repertoires in COVID-19. As for the study in general: COVID-19 samples from acute and convalescent phases originated in the United States, Italy and Spain. T cells, B-cell-depleted T cells, or PBMCs provided the cDNA or gDNA that served as material.

Study processing details: Quantification of nucleated cells was approximated via reference gene primer amplification. Sequenced by immunoSEQ multiplex PCR; TCRdb stores in-frame clones only, minus some. The DNA was the basis for D and trimming; V, J and clone size are from that table. The profile shows over 450,000 clones, roughly 89% of them singletons. There are 16 residues in the CDR3. CDR1 and CDR2 from the germline V gene are MNHEY and SMNVEV (reference sequence). The ends lost 2 bases at V and 8 bases at J; junction bases unmatched: 12. This chain joins TRBV27 and TRBJ1-2, with 9 bases matching TRBD1. This receptor was taken from a woman between 50 and 59 years old with COVID-19, enrolled during active disease. The material sequenced was peripheral blood. The DNA for the CDR3 is TGTGCCAGCAGTTTAAAAGTTGGGGGACAGGGCAAGGGCTACACCTTC. This sequence encodes CASSLKVGGQGKGYTF.